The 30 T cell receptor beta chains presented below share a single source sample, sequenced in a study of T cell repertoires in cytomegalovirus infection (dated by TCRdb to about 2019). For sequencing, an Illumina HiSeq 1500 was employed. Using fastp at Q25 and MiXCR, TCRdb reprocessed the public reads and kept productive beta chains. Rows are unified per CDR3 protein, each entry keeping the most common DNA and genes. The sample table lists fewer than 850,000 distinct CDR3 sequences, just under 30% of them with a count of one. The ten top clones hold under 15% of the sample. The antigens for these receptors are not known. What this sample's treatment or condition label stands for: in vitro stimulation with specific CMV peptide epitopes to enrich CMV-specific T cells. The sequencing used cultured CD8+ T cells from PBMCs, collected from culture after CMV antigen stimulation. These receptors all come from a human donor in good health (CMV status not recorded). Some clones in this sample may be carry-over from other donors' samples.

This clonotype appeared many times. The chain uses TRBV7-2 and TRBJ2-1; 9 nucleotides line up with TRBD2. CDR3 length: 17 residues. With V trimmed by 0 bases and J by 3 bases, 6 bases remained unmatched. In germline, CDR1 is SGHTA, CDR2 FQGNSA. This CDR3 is CASSLALLAGIYNEQFF. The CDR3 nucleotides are TGTGCCAGCAGCTTAGCTCTCCTAGCGGGGATCTACAATGAGCAGTTCTTC.

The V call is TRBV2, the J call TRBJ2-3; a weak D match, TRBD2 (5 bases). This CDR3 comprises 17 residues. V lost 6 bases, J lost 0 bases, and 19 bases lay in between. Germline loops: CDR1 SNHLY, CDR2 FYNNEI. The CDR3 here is CASSHRRTGESTDTQYF. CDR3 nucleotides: TGTGCCAGCAGCCACCGCAGGACTGGCGAGAGCACAGATACGCAGTATTTT.

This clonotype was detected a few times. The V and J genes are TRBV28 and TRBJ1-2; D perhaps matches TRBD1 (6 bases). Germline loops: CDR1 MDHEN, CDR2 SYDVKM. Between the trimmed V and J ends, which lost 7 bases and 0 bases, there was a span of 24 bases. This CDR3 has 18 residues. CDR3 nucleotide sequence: TGTGCCAGCACCTTGCCGACACTCGACAGGCAATCTAACTATGGCTACACCTTC. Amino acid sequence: CASTLPTLDRQSNYGYTF.

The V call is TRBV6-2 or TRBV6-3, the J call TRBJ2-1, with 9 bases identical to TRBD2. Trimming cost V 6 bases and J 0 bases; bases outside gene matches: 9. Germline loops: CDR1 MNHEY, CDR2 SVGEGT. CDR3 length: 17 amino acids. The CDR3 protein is CASSHRSSGASYNEQFF. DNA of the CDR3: TGTGCCAGCAGCCACCGTTCTAGCGGGGCCTCCTACAATGAGCAGTTCTTC.

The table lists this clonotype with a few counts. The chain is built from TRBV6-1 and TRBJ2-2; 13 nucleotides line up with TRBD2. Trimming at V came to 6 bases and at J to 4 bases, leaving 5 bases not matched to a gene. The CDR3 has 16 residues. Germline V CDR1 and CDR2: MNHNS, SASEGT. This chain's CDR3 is CASRTGLAGATGELFF. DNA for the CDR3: TGTGCCAGCAGAACCGGACTAGCGGGGGCCACCGGGGAGCTGTTTTTT.

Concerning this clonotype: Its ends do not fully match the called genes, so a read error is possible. Here the CDR3 reads CTSSFRSHKTDNEQFF. In DNA, the CDR3 is TGTACCAGCAGCTTCAGGAGTCATAAGACCGACAATGAGCAGTTCTTC. The chain combines TRBV7-4 with TRBJ2-1; D is uncertain. Germline lookup yields CDR1 SGHVT and CDR2 SQSDAQ. CDR3 length: 16 amino acids.

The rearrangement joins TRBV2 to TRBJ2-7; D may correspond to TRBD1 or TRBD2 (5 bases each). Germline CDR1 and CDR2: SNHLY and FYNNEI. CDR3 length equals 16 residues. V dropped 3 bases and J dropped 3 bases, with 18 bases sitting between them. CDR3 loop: CASSERGCAGIYEQYV. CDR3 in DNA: TGTGCCAGCAGTGAGAGGGGTTGTGCAGGGATCTACGAGCAGTACGTC.

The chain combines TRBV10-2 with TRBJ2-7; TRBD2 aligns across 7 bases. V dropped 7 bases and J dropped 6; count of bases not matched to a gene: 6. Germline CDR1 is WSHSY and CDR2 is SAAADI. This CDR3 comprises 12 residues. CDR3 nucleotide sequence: TGCGCCAGCATGGGAGGGATGGGCGAGCAGTACTTC. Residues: CASMGGMGEQYF.

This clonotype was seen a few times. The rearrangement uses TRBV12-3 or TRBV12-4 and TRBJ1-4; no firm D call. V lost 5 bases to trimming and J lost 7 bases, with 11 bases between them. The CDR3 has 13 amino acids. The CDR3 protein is CASSLAWVEKLFF. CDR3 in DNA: TGTGCCAGCAGTCTCGCCTGGGTTGAAAAACTGTTTTTT.

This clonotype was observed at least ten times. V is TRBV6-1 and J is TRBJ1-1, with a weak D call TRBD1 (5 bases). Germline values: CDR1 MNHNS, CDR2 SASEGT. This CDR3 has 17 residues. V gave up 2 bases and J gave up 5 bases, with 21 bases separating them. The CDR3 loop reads CASSEFLHPARGTEAFF. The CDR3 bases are TGTGCCAGCAGTGAATTTCTTCATCCAGCAAGGGGAACTGAAGCTTTCTTT.

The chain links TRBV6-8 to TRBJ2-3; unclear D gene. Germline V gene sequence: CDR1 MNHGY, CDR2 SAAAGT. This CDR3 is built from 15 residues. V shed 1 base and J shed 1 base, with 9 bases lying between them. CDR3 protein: CASSYYRDGTDTQYF. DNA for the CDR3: TGTGCCAGCAGTTACTACAGAGATGGCACAGATACGCAGTATTTT.

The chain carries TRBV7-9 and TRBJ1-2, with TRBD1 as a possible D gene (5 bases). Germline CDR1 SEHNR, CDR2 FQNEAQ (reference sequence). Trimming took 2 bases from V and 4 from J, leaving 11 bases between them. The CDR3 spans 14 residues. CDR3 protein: CASSLTGRAYGYTF. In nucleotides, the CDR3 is TGTGCCAGCAGCTTAACGGGCAGGGCCTATGGCTACACCTTC. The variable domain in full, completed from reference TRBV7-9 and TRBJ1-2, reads DTGVSQNPRHKITKRGQNVTFRCDPISEHNRLYWYRQTLGQGPEFLTYFQNEAQLEKSRLLSDRFSAERPKGSFSTLEIQRTEQGDSAMYLCASSLTGRAYGYTFGSGTRLTVV.

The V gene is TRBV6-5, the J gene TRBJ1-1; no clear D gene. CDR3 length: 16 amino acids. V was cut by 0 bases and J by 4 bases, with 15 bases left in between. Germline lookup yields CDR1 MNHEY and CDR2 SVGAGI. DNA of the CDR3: TGTGCCAGCAGTTACTCGATGACCCAGTTGCTCACTGAAGCTTTCTTT. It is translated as CASSYSMTQLLTEAFF.

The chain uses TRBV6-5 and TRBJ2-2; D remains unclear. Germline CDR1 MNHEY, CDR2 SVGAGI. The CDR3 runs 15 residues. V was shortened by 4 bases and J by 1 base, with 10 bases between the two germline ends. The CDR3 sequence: CASSFGYGNTGELFF. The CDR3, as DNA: TGTGCCAGCAGTTTCGGCTACGGGAACACCGGGGAGCTGTTTTTT.

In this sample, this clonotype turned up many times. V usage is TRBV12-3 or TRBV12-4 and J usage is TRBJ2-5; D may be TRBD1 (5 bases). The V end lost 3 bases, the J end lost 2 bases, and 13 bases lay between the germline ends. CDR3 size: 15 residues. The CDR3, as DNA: TGTGCCAGCAGTTTTGGGGCAGGGCAGCAAGAGACCCAGTACTTC. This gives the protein CASSFGAGQQETQYF.

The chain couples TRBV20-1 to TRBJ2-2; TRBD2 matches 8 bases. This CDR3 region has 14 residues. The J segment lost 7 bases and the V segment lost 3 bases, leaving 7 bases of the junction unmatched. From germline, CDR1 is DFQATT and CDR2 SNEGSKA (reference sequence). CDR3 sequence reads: CSASRPGGDGELFF. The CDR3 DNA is TGCAGTGCTAGCCGACCCGGGGGGGACGGGGAGCTGTTTTTT.

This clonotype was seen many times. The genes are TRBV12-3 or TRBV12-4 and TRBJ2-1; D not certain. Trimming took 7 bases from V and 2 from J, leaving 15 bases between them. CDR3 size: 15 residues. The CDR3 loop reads CASNLGPTAYNEQFF. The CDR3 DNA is TGTGCCAGCAACCTAGGGCCTACGGCCTACAATGAGCAGTTCTTC.

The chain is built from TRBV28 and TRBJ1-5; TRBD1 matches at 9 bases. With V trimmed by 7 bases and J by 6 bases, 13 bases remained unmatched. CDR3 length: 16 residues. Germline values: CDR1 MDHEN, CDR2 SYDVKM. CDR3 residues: CASTGVRDRDTQPQHF. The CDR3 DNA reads TGTGCCAGCACCGGGGTTCGGGACAGGGACACTCAGCCCCAGCATTTT.

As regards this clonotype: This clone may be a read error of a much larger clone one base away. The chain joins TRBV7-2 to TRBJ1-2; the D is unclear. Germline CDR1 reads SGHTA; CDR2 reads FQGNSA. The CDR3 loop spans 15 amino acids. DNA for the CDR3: TGTGCCAGCAGACCCCCGTCCGGGCATAGGGCTGGCTACGCCTTC. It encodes CASRPPSGHRAGYAF.

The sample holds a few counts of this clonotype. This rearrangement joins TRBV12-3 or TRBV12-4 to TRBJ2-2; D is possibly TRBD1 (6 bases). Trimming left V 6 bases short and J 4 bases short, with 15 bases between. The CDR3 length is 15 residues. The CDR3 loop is CASRGLGAGTGELFF. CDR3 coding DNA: TGTGCCAGCAGGGGTTTGGGGGCAGGCACCGGGGAGCTGTTTTTT.

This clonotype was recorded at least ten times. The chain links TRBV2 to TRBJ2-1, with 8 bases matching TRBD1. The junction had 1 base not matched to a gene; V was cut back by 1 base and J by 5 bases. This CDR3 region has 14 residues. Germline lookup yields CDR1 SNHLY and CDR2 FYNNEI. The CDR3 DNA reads TGTGCCAGCAGTGAAGGGACAGGGAACAATGAGCAGTTCTTC. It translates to CASSEGTGNNEQFF.

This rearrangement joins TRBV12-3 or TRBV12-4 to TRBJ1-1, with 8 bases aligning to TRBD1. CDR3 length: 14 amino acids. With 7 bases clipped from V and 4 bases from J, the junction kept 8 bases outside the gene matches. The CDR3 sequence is CASTSRGQVTEAFF. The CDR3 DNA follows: TGTGCCAGCACCTCACGGGGACAGGTCACTGAAGCTTTCTTT.

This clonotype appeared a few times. Here the CDR3 DNA reads TGTGCCAGCAGCTTAGGGGGGGACAGATTGAACACTGAAGCTTTCTTT. Protein product: CASSLGGDRLNTEAFF. The chain has TRBV7-8 and TRBJ1-1; the match to TRBD1 covers 7 bases. Germline V lookup: CDR1 SGHVS, CDR2 FQNEAQ. The CDR3 loop spans 16 amino acids. The V and J ends lost 1 base and 0 bases, in that order; junction bases with no gene match: 5.

Written as DNA, the CDR3 is TGTGCCAGCAGGCGACAGGGGAACGATGGCTACACCTTC. As protein: CASRRQGNDGYTF. V usage is TRBV12-3 or TRBV12-4 and J usage is TRBJ1-2; 8 bases line up with TRBD1. V lost 6 bases to trimming and J lost 6 bases; unmatched junction nucleotides: 6. The CDR3 spans 13 residues.

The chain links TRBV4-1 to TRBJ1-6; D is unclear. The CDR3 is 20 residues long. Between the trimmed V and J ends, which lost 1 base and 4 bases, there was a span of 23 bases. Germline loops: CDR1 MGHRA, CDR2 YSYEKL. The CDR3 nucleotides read TGCGCCAGCAGCCAAGGTGAAGGCATACGGCCGAGCCGGTATAATTCACCCCTCCACTTT. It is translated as CASSQGEGIRPSRYNSPLHF.

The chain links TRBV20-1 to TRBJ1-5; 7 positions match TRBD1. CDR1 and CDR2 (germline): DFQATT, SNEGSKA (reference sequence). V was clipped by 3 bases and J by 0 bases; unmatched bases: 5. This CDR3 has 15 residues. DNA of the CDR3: TGCAGTGCTAGCCCAACAGGGGTTAGCAATCAGCCCCAGCATTTT. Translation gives CSASPTGVSNQPQHF.

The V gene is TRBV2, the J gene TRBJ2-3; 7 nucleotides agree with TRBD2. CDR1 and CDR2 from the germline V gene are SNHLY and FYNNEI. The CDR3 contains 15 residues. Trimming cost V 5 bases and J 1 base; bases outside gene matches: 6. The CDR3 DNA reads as TGTGCCAGCAGTATCGGGGGGTATGGCACAGATACGCAGTATTTT. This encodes CASSIGGYGTDTQYF.

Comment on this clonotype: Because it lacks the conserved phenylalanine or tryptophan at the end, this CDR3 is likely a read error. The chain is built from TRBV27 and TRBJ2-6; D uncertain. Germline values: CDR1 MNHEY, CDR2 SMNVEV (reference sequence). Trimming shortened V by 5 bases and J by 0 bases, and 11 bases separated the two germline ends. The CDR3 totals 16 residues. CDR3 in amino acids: CASSEFKLSGANVLTS. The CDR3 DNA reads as TGTGCCAGCAGTGAATTCAAGCTCTCTGGGGCCAACGTCCTGACTTCC.

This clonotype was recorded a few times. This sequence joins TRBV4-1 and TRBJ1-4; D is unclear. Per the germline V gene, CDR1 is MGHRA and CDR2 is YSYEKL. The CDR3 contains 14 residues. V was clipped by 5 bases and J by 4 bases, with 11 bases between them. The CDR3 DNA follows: TGCGCCAGCAGCTTTTGGGGAGATAATGAAAAACTGTTTTTT. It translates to CASSFWGDNEKLFF.

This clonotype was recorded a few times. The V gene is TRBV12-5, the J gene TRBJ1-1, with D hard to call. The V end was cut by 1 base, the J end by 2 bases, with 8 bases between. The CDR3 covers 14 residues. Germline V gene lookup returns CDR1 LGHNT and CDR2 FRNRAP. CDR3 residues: CASGLGSRNTEAFF. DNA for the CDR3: TGTGCTAGTGGTTTGGGGAGTAGAAACACTGAAGCTTTCTTT. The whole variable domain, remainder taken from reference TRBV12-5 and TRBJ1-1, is DARVTQTPRHKVTEMGQEVTMRCQPILGHNTVFWYRQTMMQGLELLAYFRNRAPLDDSGMPKDRFSAEMPDATLATLKIQPSEPRDSAVYFCASGLGSRNTEAFFGQGTRLTVV.